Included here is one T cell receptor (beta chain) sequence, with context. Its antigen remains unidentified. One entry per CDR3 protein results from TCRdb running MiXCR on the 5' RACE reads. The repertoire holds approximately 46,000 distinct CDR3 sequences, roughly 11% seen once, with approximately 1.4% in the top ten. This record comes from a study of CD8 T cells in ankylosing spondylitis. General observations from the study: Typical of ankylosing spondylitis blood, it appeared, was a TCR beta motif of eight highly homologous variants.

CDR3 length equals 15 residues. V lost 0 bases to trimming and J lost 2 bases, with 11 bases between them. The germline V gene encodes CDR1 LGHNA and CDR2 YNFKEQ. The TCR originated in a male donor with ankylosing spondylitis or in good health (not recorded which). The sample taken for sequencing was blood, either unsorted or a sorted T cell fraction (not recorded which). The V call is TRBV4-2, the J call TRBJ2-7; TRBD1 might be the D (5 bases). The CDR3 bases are TGTGCCAGCAGCCAAGATAACCAGGGTCCCTACGAGCAGTACTTC. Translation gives CASSQDNQGPYEQYF.